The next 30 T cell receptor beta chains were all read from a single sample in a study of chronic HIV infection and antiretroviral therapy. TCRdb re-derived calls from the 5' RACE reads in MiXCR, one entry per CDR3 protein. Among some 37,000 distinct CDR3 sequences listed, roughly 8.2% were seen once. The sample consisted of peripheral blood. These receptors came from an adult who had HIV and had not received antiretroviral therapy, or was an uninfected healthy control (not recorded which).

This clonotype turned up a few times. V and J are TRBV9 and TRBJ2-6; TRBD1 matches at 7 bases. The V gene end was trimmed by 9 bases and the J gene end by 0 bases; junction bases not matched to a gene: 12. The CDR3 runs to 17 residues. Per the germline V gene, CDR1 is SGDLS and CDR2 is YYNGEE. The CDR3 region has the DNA TGTGCCACCACGCCGGGACAGTCTTCCTCTGGGGCCAACGTCCTGACTTTC. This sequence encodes CATTPGQSSSGANVLTF.

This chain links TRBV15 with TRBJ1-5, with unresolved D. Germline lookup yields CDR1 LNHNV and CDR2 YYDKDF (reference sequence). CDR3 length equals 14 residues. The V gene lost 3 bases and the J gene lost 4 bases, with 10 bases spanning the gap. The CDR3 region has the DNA TGTGCCACCAGCAGTAGGACGTCTAATCAGCCCCAGCATTTT. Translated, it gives CATSSRTSNQPQHF.

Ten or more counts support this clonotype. The CDR3 bases are TGTGCCAGCAGTTACTCTACTCCACCTGTTGCTTTCTTT. It translates to CASSYSTPPVAFF. J is TRBJ1-1 and V is TRBV6-2 or TRBV6-3; D gene unclear. CDR1 and CDR2 (germline): MNHEY, SVGEGT. The CDR3 runs 13 residues. V lost 0 bases to trimming and J lost 11 bases, with 13 bases between them.

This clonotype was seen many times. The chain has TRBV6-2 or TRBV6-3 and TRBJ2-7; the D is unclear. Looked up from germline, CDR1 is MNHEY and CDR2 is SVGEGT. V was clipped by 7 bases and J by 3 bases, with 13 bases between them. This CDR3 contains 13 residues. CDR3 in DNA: TGTGCCAGCACCCTCTCTGAGTTCTACGAGCAGTACTTC. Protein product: CASTLSEFYEQYF.

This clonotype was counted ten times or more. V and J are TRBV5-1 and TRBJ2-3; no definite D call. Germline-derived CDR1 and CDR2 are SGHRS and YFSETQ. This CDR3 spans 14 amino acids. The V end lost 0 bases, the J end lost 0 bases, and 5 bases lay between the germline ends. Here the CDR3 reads CASSLAESTDTQYF. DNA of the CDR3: TGCGCCAGCAGCTTGGCGGAGAGCACAGATACGCAGTATTTT.

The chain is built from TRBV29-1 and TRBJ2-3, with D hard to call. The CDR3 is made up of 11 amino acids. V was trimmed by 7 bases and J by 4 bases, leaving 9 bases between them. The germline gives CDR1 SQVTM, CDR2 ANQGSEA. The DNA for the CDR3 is TGCAGCGCCCTCAACCCAGATACGCAGTATTTT. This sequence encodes CSALNPDTQYF.

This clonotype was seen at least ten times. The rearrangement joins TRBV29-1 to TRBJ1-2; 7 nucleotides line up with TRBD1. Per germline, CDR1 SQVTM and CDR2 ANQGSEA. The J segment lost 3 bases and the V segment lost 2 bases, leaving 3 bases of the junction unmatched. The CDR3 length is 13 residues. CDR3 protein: CSVELQGDYGYTF. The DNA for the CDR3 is TGCAGCGTTGAACTTCAGGGGGACTATGGCTACACCTTC. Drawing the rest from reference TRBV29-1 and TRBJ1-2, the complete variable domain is SAVISQKPSRDICQRGTSLTIQCQVDSQVTMMFWYRQQPGQSLTLIATANQGSEATYESGFVIDKFPISRPNLTFSTLTVSNMSPEDSSIYLCSVELQGDYGYTFGSGTRLTVV.

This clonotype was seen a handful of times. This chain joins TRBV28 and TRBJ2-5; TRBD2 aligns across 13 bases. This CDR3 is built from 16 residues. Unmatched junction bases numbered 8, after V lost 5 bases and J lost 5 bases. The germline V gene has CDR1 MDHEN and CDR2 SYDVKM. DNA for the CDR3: TGTGCCAGCAGTCTTGGACTAGCGGGAGTTGGGGAGACCCAGTACTTC. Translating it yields CASSLGLAGVGETQYF. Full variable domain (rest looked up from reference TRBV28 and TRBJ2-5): DVKVTQSSRYLVKRTGEKVFLECVQDMDHENMFWYRQDPGLGLRLIYFSYDVKMKEKGDIPEGYSVSREKKERFSLILESASTNQTSMYLCASSLGLAGVGETQYFGPGTRLLVL.

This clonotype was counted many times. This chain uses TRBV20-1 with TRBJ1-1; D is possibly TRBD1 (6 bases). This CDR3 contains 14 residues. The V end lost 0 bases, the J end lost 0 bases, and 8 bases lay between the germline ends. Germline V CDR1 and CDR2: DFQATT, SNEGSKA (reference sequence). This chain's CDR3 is CSAREGAMNTEAFF. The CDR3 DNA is TGCAGTGCTAGAGAGGGGGCAATGAACACTGAAGCTTTCTTT.

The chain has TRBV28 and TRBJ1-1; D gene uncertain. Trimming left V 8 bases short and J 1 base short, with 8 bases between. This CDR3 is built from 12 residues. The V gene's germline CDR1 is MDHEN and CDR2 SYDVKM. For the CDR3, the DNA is TGTGCCAGCGGTAACGAGAACACTGAAGCTTTCTTT. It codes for CASGNENTEAFF.

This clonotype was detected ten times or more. CDR3 nucleotides: TGCAGTGCTACCGGGTGGCAGGGCATCCTCAATGAGCAGTTCTTC. Its protein product is CSATGWQGILNEQFF. V is TRBV20-1 and J is TRBJ2-1; possibly TRBD1 for D (5 bases). The V and J ends lost 4 bases and 6 bases respectively, with 19 bases between them. Germline CDR1 reads DFQATT; CDR2 reads SNEGSKA (reference sequence). The CDR3 is 15 amino acids.

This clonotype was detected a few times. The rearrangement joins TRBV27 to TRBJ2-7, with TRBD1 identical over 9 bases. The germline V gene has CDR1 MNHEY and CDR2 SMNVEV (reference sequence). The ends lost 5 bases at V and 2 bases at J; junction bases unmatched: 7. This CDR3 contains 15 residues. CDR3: CASSNRGPGTYEQYF. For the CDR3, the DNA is TGTGCCAGCAGTAACAGGGGGCCTGGGACCTACGAGCAGTACTTC.

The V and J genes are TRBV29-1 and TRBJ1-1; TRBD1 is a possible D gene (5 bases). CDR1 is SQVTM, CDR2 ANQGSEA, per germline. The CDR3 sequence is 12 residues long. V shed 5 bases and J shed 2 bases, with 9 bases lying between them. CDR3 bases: TGCAGCGTTTGGGACGGAAACACTGAAGCTTTCTTT. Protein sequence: CSVWDGNTEAFF.

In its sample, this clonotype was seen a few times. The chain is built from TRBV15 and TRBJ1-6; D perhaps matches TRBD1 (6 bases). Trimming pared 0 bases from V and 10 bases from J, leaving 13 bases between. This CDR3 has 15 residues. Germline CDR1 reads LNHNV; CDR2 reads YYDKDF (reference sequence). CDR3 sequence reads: CATSRDKGVGSPLHF. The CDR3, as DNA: TGTGCCACCAGCAGAGATAAGGGGGTCGGGTCACCCCTCCACTTT.

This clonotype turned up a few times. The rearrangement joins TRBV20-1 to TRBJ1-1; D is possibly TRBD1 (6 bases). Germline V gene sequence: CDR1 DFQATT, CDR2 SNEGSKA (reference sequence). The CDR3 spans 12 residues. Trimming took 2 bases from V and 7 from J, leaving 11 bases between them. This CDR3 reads CSARQQGREAFF. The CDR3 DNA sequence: TGCAGTGCTAGACAACAGGGACGTGAAGCTTTCTTT.

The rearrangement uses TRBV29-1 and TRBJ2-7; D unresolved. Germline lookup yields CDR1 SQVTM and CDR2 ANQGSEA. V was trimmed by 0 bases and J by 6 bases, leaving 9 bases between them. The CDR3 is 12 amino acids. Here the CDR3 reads CSVEDHWSEQYF. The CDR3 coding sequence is TGCAGCGTTGAAGATCACTGGAGCGAGCAGTACTTC.

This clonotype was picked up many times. CDR3 sequence (DNA): TGTGCCAGCAGTGACGGGTCGGCAGGGCACCTCCACTTT. Translation: CASSDGSAGHLHF. The rearrangement joins TRBV2 to TRBJ1-6, with D possibly matching TRBD1 (5 bases). The CDR3 has 13 residues. V lost 3 bases and J lost 15, with 15 bases in between. The germline V gene encodes CDR1 SNHLY and CDR2 FYNNEI. Together with reference TRBV2 and TRBJ1-6, the CDR3 gives the full variable domain: EPEVTQTPSHQVTQMGQEVILRCVPISNHLYFYWYRQILGQKVEFLVSFYNNEISEKSEIFDDQFSVERPDGSNFTLKIRSTKLEDSAMYFCASSDGSAGHLHFGNGTRLTVT.

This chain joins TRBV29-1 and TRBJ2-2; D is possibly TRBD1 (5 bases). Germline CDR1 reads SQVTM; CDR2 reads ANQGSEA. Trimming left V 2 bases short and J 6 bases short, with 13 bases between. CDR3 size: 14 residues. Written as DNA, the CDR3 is TGCAGCGTTGAAAGGCAGGGATCGGCCGGGGAGCTGTTTTTT. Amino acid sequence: CSVERQGSAGELFF.

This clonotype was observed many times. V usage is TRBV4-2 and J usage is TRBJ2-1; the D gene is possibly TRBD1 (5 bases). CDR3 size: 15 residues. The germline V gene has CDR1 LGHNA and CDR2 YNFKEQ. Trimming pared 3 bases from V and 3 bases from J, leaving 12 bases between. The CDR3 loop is CASSQAPTVYNEQFF. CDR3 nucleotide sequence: TGTGCCAGCAGCCAGGCGCCGACAGTCTACAATGAGCAGTTCTTC.

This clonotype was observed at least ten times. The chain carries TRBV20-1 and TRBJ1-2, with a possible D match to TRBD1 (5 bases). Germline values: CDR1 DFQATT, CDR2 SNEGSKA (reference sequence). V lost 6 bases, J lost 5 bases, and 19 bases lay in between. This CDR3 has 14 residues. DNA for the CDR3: TGCAGTGCAACTCATTGGGGACGGACTTATGGCTACACCTTC. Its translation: CSATHWGRTYGYTF.

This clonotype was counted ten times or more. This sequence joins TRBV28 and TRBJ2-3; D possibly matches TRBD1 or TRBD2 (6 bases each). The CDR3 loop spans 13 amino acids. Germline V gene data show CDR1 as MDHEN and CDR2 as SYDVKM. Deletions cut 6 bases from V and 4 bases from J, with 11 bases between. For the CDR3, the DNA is TGTGCCAGCAGGGCCGGGGGCCCAGATACGCAGTATTTT. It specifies CASRAGGPDTQYF. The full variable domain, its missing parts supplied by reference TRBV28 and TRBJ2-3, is DVKVTQSSRYLVKRTGEKVFLECVQDMDHENMFWYRQDPGLGLRLIYFSYDVKMKEKGDIPEGYSVSREKKERFSLILESASTNQTSMYLCASRAGGPDTQYFGPGTRLTVL.

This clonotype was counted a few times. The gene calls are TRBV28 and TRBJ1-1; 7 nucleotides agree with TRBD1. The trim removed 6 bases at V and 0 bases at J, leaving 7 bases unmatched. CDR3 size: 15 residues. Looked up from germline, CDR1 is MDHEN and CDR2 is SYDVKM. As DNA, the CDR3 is TGTGCCAGCAGCCCTGGGACAGCCTTGAACACTGAAGCTTTCTTT. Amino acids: CASSPGTALNTEAFF.

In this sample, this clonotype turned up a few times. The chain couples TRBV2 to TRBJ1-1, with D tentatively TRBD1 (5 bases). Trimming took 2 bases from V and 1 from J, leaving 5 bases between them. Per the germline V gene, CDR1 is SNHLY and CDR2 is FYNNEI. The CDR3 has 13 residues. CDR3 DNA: TGTGCCAGCAGTGAACAGGGGAACACTGAAGCTTTCTTT. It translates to CASSEQGNTEAFF.

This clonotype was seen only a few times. The DNA of the CDR3 is TGTGCCAGCAGTTACAGGTCCTACTACGAGCAGTACTTC. Encoded protein: CASSYRSYYEQYF. The chain couples TRBV6-2 or TRBV6-3 to TRBJ2-7, with D unresolved. Germline loops: CDR1 MNHEY, CDR2 SVGEGT. V lost 2 bases, J lost 3 bases, and 8 bases lay in between. CDR3 length equals 13 residues.

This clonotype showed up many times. CDR3 loop: CASSLVSNFWGAPTEAFF. Written as DNA, the CDR3 is TGTGCCAGCAGCTTAGTTTCGAATTTTTGGGGGGCGCCCACTGAAGCTTTCTTT. The chain couples TRBV7-2 to TRBJ1-1; weak D call: TRBD1 (6 bases). CDR1 SGHTA and CDR2 FQGNSA come from the germline V gene. Between the trimmed V and J ends, which lost 1 base and 4 bases, there was a span of 22 bases. This CDR3 contains 18 residues.

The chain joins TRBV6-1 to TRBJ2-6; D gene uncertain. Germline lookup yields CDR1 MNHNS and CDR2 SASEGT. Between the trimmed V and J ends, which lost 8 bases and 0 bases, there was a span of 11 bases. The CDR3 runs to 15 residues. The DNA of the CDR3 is TGTGCCAGCTTCCCTGGCTTCTCTGGGGCCAACGTCCTGACTTTC. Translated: CASFPGFSGANVLTF.

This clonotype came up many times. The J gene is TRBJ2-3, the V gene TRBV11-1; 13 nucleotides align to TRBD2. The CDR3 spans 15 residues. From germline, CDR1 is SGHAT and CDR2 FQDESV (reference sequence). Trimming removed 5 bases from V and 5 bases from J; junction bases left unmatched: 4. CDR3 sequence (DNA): TGTGCCAGCAGCCGACTAGCGGGAGGACAAGATACGCAGTATTTT. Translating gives CASSRLAGGQDTQYF.

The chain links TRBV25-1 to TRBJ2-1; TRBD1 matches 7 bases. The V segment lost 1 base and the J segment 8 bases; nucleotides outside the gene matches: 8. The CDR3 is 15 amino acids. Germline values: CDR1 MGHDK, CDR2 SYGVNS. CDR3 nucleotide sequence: TGTGCCAGCAGTGAATCTGGCAGGGGGTGGGATGAGCAGTTCTTC. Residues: CASSESGRGWDEQFF.

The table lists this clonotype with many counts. The DNA of the CDR3 is TGTGCCAGCAGCTTACTATCAGATACGCAGTATTTT. Its protein is CASSLLSDTQYF. This chain uses TRBV7-3 with TRBJ2-3; no clear D gene. The CDR3 contains 12 residues. In germline, CDR1 is SGHTA, CDR2 FQGTGA. V lost 2 bases to trimming and J lost 4 bases, with 4 bases between them.

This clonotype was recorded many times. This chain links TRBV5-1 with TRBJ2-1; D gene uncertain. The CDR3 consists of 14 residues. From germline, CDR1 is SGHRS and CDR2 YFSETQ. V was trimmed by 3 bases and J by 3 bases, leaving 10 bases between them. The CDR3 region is CASSSGRVYNEQFF. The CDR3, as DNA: TGCGCCAGCAGCTCAGGACGAGTCTACAATGAGCAGTTCTTC.